Each of the 2 T cell receptor beta chains below was sequenced from the same sample in a study of identifying expanded T cells in peripheral blood. TCRdb's copy holds only in-frame clones and misses some; the assay was immunoSEQ multiplex PCR. In the table there are roughly 100,000 clones, 88% of which are singletons. The material sequenced was blood. The receptors come from a person between 18 and 75 years old in good health.

The gene calls are TRBV28 and TRBJ2-7, with 12 bases fitting TRBD2. CDR1 and CDR2 from the germline V gene are MDHEN and SYDVKM. The J segment lost 12 bases and the V segment lost 6 bases, leaving 9 bases of the junction unmatched. This CDR3 has 13 amino acids. This CDR3 is CASSRLAGEDRYF. Here the CDR3 DNA reads TGTGCCAGCAGCCGACTAGCGGGAGAGGATCGGTACTTC.

The chain has TRBV21-1 and TRBJ1-6; the table gives TRBD1 as D, unverified against the DNA. TRBV21-1 is a recognized pseudogene. The CDR3 runs to 17 residues. DNA for the CDR3: TGTGCCAGCAGCAAAGTCGGAAAGGGACAGGGATGTTCACCCCTCCACTTT. It translates to CASSKVGKGQGCSPLHF.